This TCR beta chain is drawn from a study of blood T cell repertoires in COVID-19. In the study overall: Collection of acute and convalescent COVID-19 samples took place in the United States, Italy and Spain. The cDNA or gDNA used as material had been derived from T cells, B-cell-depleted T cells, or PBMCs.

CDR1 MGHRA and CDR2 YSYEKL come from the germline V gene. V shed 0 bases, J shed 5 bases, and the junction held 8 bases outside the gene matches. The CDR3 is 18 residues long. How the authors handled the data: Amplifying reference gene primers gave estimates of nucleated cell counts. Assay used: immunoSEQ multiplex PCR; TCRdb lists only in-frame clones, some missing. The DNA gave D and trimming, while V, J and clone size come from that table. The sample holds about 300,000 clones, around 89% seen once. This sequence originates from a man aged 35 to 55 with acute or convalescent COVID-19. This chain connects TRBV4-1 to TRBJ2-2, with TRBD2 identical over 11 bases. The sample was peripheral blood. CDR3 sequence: CASSQELAGGPGTGELFF. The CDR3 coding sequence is TGCGCCAGCAGCCAAGAATTAGCGGGGGGGCCTGGAACCGGGGAGCTGTTTTTT.